Listed below are T cell receptor beta chains from one sample, sequenced in a study of graft-versus-host responses after intestinal transplantation. Which antigens these TCRs recognize remains unknown. The method was immunoSEQ multiplex PCR; TCRdb's version includes in-frame clones alone and lacks a portion of them. This sample carries approximately 89,000 clones, 80% to 95% of them seen once, and the ten largest clones take roughly 0.17%. The material sequenced was unstimulated CD4+ T cells sorted from spleen or lymph node cells, taken before intestinal transplant. These receptors were obtained from a human donor who received an intestinal transplant. Each CDR3 is given with its conserved first and last residue. The D gene is left open where the match is weak. Expanded clones get a size class; other rows say once, few or many, or leave the size out.

V	size	J	D	CDR3	DNA
TRBV5-1	NA	TRBJ1-1	NA	CASSLASGEHAEAFF	TGCGCCAGCAGCTTGGCCTCCGGGGAACACGCTGAAGCTTTCTTT
TRBV6-6	NA	TRBJ1-2	NA	CASSYSRGRNYGYTF	TGTGCCAGCAGTTACTCCAGGGGTAGGAACTATGGCTACACCTTC
TRBV7-9	NA	TRBJ1-2	NA	CASSLFGQPGGGGYTF	TGTGCCAGCAGCTTATTCGGACAGCCCGGAGGCGGTGGCTACACCTTC
TRBV19	once	TRBJ2-7	TRBD1	CASSIRQGVSYEQYF	TGTGCCAGTAGTATCAGGCAGGGGGTCTCCTACGAGCAGTACTTC
TRBV5-4	NA	TRBJ2-5	TRBD2	CASTRMIGGVRETQYF	TGTGCCAGCACCCGGATGATCGGGGGGGTACGAGAGACCCAGTACTTC
TRBV30	NA	TRBJ2-2	TRBD2	CARTSGRVSAGELFF	TGTGCCCGGACTAGCGGGCGGGTATCAGCCGGGGAGCTGTTTTTT
TRBV9	NA	TRBJ2-1	TRBD2	CASSVDSGNYNEQFF	TGTGCCAGCAGCGTAGATAGCGGGAACTACAATGAGCAGTTCTTC
TRBV6-5	NA	TRBJ1-5	NA	CASSLTPYSNQPQHF	TGTGCCAGCAGTTTGACACCGTATAGCAATCAGCCCCAGCATTTT
TRBV6-4	NA	TRBJ2-2	TRBD1	CASSDVFRTGNTGELFF	TGTGCCAGCAGTGACGTTTTCAGGACAGGGAACACCGGGGAGCTGTTTTTT
TRBV27	NA	TRBJ1-4	TRBD1	CASSLLFGGTGPEKLFF	TGTGCCAGCAGTTTATTATTCGGCGGGACAGGGCCTGAAAAACTGTTTTTT
TRBV5-4	NA	TRBJ1-1	NA	CASSFYAGVNTEAFF	TGTGCCAGCAGCTTTTATGCAGGGGTGAACACTGAAGCTTTCTTT
TRBV5-1	NA	TRBJ2-2	TRBD1	CASSSMTGRGGELFF	TGCGCCAGCAGCTCGATGACAGGGCGTGGAGGGGAGCTGTTTTTT
TRBV5-1	NA	TRBJ2-4	NA	CASSFSLREAKNIQYF	TGCGCCAGCAGCTTCAGTTTGCGGGAAGCCAAAAACATTCAGTACTTC
TRBV30	NA	TRBJ1-6	NA	CAWSYGRNSPLHF	TGTGCCTGGAGTTACGGGAGAAATTCACCCCTCCACTTT
TRBV18	NA	TRBJ2-1	NA	CASSQETGQFF	TGTGCCAGCTCACAAGAGACAGGGCAGTTCTTC
TRBV28	NA	TRBJ1-2	TRBD1	CAIPGQGLFRNGYTF	TGTGCCATCCCGGGACAGGGGCTTTTTCGGAATGGCTACACCTTC
TRBV14	once	TRBJ1-1	TRBD1	CASSEQGAGAEAFF	TGTGCCAGCAGCGAACAGGGGGCGGGGGCTGAAGCTTTCTTT
TRBV5-6	NA	TRBJ2-7	NA	CASSAPEGHLYEQYF	TGTGCCAGCAGTGCGCCCGAAGGACACCTCTACGAGCAGTACTTC
TRBV7-9	NA	TRBJ1-1	TRBD1	CASKQGAYTEAFF	TGTGCCAGCAAACAGGGGGCTTACACTGAAGCTTTCTTT
TRBV12-5	NA	TRBJ2-3	TRBD2	CASGFGAGGPEDTQYF	TGTGCTAGTGGTTTCGGGGCGGGGGGGCCGGAGGATACGCAGTATTTT
TRBV7-2	NA	TRBJ2-3	NA	CASSFKTSTDTQYF	TGTGCCAGCAGCTTCAAGACTAGCACAGATACGCAGTATTTT
TRBV11-2	NA	TRBJ2-5	NA	CASSLDLASVRETQYF	TGTGCCAGCAGCTTAGATCTCGCTAGCGTACGAGAGACCCAGTACTTC
TRBV2	NA	TRBJ2-7	TRBD2	CASRITSGSIYEQYF	TGTGCCAGCAGGATCACTAGCGGGAGTATCTACGAGCAGTACTTC
TRBV5-1	NA	TRBJ1-2	NA	CASSLNYPGLGGYTF	TGCGCCAGCAGCTTGAATTATCCAGGGCTCGGTGGCTACACCTTC
TRBV6-1	NA	TRBJ1-1	NA	CASRGGGRKNTEAFF	TGTGCCAGCAGAGGGGGGGGGAGGAAGAACACTGAAGCTTTCTTT
TRBV28	NA	TRBJ2-2	TRBD2	CASVRLAGVGNTGELFF	TGTGCCAGCGTCCGTCTAGCGGGAGTGGGAAACACCGGGGAGCTGTTTTTT
TRBV19	once	TRBJ1-1	NA	CASSLWGGGAFF	TGTGCCAGTAGTCTCTGGGGAGGTGGGGCTTTCTTT
TRBV5-5	once	TRBJ2-5	NA	CASSKEGAGAPPETQYF	TGTGCCAGCAGCAAGGAAGGGGCGGGGGCCCCCCCGGAGACCCAGTACTTC
TRBV27	NA	TRBJ2-3	TRBD2	CASKPGLATDTQYF	TGTGCCAGCAAACCGGGACTAGCAACAGATACGCAGTATTTT
TRBV5-1	NA	TRBJ2-3	TRBD2	CASSGGGRADTQYF	TGCGCCAGCAGCGGGGGGGGACGAGCAGATACGCAGTATTTT
TRBV29-1	NA	TRBJ1-5	NA	CSVAGQGNNQPQHF	TGCAGCGTGGCGGGGCAGGGAAACAATCAGCCCCAGCATTTT
TRBV29-1	NA	TRBJ1-4	TRBD1	CSVARDRANEKLFF	TGCAGCGTTGCCCGGGACAGGGCAAATGAAAAACTGTTTTTT
TRBV6-5	NA	TRBJ2-3	NA	CASSYGTYTDTQYF	TGTGCCAGCAGTTACGGTACTTACACAGATACGCAGTATTTT
TRBV7-2	NA	TRBJ2-1	TRBD1	CASSDRDRNPYNEQFF	TGTGCCAGCAGCGACCGGGACAGAAACCCCTACAATGAGCAGTTCTTC
TRBV7-9	NA	TRBJ2-5	TRBD2	CASSLVAAGRQETQYF	TGTGCCAGCAGCTTAGTTGCAGCGGGGCGACAAGAGACCCAGTACTTC
TRBV7-9	NA	TRBJ2-5	NA	CASSSPGLQETQYF	TGTGCCAGCAGCTCCCCGGGACTCCAAGAGACCCAGTACTTC
TRBV6-4	NA	TRBJ2-3	TRBD2	CASSDRGGSVVDTQYF	TGTGCCAGCAGTGACCGGGGGGGCTCCGTCGTAGATACGCAGTATTTT
TRBV5-1	NA	TRBJ2-1	TRBD2	CASTGSGRGDEQFF	TGCGCCAGCACTGGGAGCGGGAGGGGGGATGAGCAGTTCTTC
TRBV27	once	TRBJ2-7	NA	CASSPTDRTYEQYF	TGTGCCAGCAGTCCCACCGACAGAACATACGAGCAGTACTTC
TRBV13	NA	TRBJ2-5	TRBD1	CASSRDRGKETQYF	TGTGCCAGCAGTAGGGACAGGGGGAAAGAGACCCAGTACTTC
TRBV7-2	NA	TRBJ2-5	TRBD2	CASSLDGRGETQYF	TGTGCCAGCAGCTTAGACGGGAGGGGGGAGACCCAGTACTTC
TRBV19	NA	TRBJ2-2	TRBD1	CASSAGTGGNTGELFF	TGTGCCAGTAGTGCCGGGACAGGGGGCAACACCGGGGAGCTGTTTTTT
TRBV19	NA	TRBJ1-2	NA	CASSVRGAGYTF	TGTGCCAGTAGCGTACGGGGAGCCGGCTACACCTTC
TRBV7-2	NA	TRBJ2-7	TRBD2	CASSLGGLAGASYEQYF	TGTGCCAGCAGCTTAGGGGGACTAGCGGGGGCCTCCTACGAGCAGTACTTC
TRBV14	NA	TRBJ2-3	NA	CASSRRRFGTDTQYF	TGTGCCAGCAGCCGCCGCCGGTTTGGCACAGATACGCAGTATTTT
TRBV15	NA	TRBJ1-1	NA	CATSRVEAGNTEAFF	TGTGCCACCAGCAGAGTCGAGGCCGGGAACACTGAAGCTTTCTTT
TRBV5-1	NA	TRBJ2-7	NA	CASSLGAPYEQYF	TGCGCCAGCAGCTTGGGAGCCCCCTACGAGCAGTACTTC
TRBV11-2	NA	TRBJ2-7	NA	CASSFTVSYEQYF	TGTGCCAGCAGCTTCACGGTCTCCTACGAGCAGTACTTC
TRBV5-4	NA	TRBJ2-3	NA	CASSSQGGGGNTQYF	TGTGCCAGCAGCTCCCAAGGGGGGGGCGGGAATACGCAGTATTTT
TRBV5-5	NA	TRBJ2-7	TRBD2	CASSSLVAGLAVPYEQYF	TGTGCCAGCAGCTCGCTTGTGGCCGGACTAGCGGTCCCCTACGAGCAGTACTTC
TRBV20-1	NA	TRBJ1-2	NA	CSASGAGYTF	TGCAGTGCTTCAGGGGCTGGCTACACCTTC
TRBV6-5	NA	TRBJ2-1	NA	CASSSRSEQFF	TGTGCCAGCAGTTCGAGGAGTGAGCAGTTCTTC
TRBV4-1	NA	TRBJ2-6	TRBD2	CASSRQTSGVFSGANVLTF	TGCGCCAGCAGCCGACAGACTAGCGGCGTTTTTTCTGGGGCCAACGTCCTGACTTTC